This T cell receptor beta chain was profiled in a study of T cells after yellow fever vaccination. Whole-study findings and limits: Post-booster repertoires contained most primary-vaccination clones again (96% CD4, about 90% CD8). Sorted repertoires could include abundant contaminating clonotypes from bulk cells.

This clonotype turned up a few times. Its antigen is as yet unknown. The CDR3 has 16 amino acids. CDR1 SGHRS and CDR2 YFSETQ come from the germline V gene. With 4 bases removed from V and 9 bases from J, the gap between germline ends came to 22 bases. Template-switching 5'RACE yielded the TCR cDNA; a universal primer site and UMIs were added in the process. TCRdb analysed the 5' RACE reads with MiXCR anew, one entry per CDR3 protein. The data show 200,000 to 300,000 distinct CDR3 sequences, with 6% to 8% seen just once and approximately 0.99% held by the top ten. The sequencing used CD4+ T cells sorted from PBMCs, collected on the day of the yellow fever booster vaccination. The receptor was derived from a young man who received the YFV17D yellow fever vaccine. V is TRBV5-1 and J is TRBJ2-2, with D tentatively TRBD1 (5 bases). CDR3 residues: CASSTYAGHPGRELFF. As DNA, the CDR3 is TGCGCCAGCAGCACCTACGCTGGACACCCCGGCCGGGAGCTGTTTTTT.